This section outlines one T cell receptor beta chain sequence together with its context. Its antigen is currently unknown. Per germline, CDR1 SGHDT and CDR2 YYEEEE. The CDR3 has 19 amino acids. Trimming cost V 4 bases and J 4 bases, with 24 bases left between them. Time point described: newly diagnosed, previously untreated cHL patient sample. The study compared against PBMCs from newly diagnosed, untreated classical Hodgkin lymphoma. This record comes from a study of PD-1 blockade in classical Hodgkin lymphoma. Findings and caveats of the study: According to reports, newly diagnosed patients had lower baseline TCR diversity than healthy donors, and relapsed/refractory patients had lower baseline TCR diversity still. There remain no defined causes for the repertoire differences, which possibly reflect disease activity or prior therapy.

This table comes from immunoSEQ multiplex PCR, and its TCRdb copy is limited to in-frame clones, with some not included. This table holds tens of thousands of clones, about 94% found once. This receptor was obtained from a human donor with classical Hodgkin lymphoma. The chain links TRBV5-6 to TRBJ2-6; D is uncertain. Sequenced input: peripheral blood mononuclear cells (PBMCs). The CDR3 protein is CASSPLYRQPRKGANVLTF. In DNA form, the CDR3 reads TGTGCCAGCAGCCCCCTCTATCGGCAGCCAAGGAAAGGGGCCAACGTCCTGACTTTC.